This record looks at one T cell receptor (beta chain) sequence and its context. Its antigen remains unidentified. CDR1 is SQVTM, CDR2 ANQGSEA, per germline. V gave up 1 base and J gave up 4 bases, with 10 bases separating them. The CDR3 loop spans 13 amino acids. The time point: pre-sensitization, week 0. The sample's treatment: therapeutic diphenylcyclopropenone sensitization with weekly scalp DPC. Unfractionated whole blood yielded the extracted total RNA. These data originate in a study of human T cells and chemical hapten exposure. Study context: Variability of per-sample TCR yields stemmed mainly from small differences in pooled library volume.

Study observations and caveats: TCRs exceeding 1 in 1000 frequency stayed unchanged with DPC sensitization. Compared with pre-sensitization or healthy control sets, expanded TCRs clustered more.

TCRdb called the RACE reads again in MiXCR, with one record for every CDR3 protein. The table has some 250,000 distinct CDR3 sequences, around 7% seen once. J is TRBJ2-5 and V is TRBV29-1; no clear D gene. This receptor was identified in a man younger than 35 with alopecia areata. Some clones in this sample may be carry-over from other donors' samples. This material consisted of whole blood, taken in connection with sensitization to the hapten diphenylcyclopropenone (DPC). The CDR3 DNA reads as TGCAGCGTTGAAGGGCTAAGCCCAGAGACCCAGTACTTC. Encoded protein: CSVEGLSPETQYF. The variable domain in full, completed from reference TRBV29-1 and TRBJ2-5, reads SAVISQKPSRDICQRGTSLTIQCQVDSQVTMMFWYRQQPGQSLTLIATANQGSEATYESGFVIDKFPISRPNLTFSTLTVSNMSPEDSSIYLCSVEGLSPETQYFGPGTRLLVL.